These T cell receptor beta chains were read from a single sample in a study of blood T cell repertoires in COVID-19. Produced via immunoSEQ multiplex PCR; TCRdb's table is partial and in-frame only. The profile shows about 280,000 clones, approximately 83% of them singletons. Sequenced material: peripheral blood. Receptors were obtained from a human donor in a cohort sampled during active COVID-19. CDR3s include the opening cysteine and the closing phenylalanine or tryptophan. A D gene is named only where the DNA matches it firmly. A clone size is listed for some rows: how often the clone was seen (once, few, many), or a class if it is expanded.

TRBJ1-2 | TRBV28 | - | - | CASSPFLGRGYTF | TGTGCCAGCAGTCCGTTTCTTGGGCGAGGCTACACCTTC
TRBJ2-1 | TRBV13 | - | - | CASSSQQRTNEQFF | TGTGCCAGCAGCTCACAACAGCGGACCAATGAGCAGTTCTTC
TRBJ2-4 | TRBV18 | - | - | CASSRDHGKGDIQYF | TGTGCCAGCTCACGAGACCACGGGAAGGGGGACATTCAGTACTTC
TRBJ2-1 | TRBV5-1 | once | TRBD2 | CASKAGGSHNEQFF | TGCGCCAGCAAGGCGGGAGGGTCACACAATGAGCAGTTCTTC
TRBJ1-4 | TRBV18 | - | - | CASSPLPREPTGKLFF | TGTGCCAGCTCACCACTACCAAGAGAACCCACAGGAAAACTGTTTTTT
TRBJ2-7 | TRBV2 | few | TRBD2 | CASSADLTGTSGSFDEQYF | TGTGCCAGCAGCGCAGACCTAACCGGGACTAGCGGTTCGTTCGACGAGCAGTACTTC
TRBJ2-1 | TRBV10-3 | - | TRBD2 | CATRGLARNEQFF | TGTGCCACCCGGGGACTAGCGCGCAATGAGCAGTTCTTC
TRBJ2-7 | TRBV11-2 | - | - | CASSLGPTGISFSYEQYF | TGTGCCAGCAGCTTAGGGCCGACAGGCATATCTTTCTCCTACGAGCAGTACTTC
TRBJ1-4 | TRBV2 | - | - | CASSVFEKLFF | TGTGCCAGCAGTGTCTTTGAAAAACTGTTTTTT
TRBJ1-6 | TRBV4-3 | - | - | CASSHLNSPLHF | TGCGCCAGCAGCCACCTAAATTCACCCCTCCACTTT